This paragraph reports one T cell receptor (beta chain). J gave up 6 bases and V 6 bases, and 6 bases lay outside the gene matches. The CDR3 is 14 amino acids. Germline V gives CDR1 MGHDK, CDR2 SYGVNS. The sample originates from a study of blood T cells in healthy people across ages. A second PCR, run for roughly 7 to 12 cycles, used a sample-barcoded 5' primer plus a J-beta primer mix. One entry per CDR3 protein, called by TCRdb with MiXCR from the 5' RACE reads. The table records hundreds of thousands of distinct CDR3 sequences, under 30% of them present only once. Sequencing input: blood. This receptor was identified in an elderly woman in good health. The genes are TRBV25-1 and TRBJ2-4; 9 positions match TRBD1. CDR3 DNA sequence: TGTGCCAGCAGCCAGGGACAGGGAAGAAACATTCAGTACTTC. It translates to CASSQGQGRNIQYF.